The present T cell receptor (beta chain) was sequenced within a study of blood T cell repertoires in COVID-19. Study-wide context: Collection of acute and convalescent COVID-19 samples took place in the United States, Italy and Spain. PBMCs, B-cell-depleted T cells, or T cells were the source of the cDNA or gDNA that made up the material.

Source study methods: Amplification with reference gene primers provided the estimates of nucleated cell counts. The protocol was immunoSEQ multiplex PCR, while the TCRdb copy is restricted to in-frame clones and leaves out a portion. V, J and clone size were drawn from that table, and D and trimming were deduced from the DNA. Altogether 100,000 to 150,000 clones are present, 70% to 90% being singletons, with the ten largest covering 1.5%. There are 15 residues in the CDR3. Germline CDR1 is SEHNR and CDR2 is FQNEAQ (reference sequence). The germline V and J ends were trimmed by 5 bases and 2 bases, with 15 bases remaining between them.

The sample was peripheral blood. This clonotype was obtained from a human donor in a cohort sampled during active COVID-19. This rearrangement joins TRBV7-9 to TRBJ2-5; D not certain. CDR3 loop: CASSTPPSSQETQYF. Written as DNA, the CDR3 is TGTGCCAGCAGCACCCCCCCTAGTAGTCAAGAGACCCAGTACTTC.